This T cell receptor beta chain was retrieved from a study of shared clonotypes between healthy human individuals. Within Nashville, Tennessee resided all donors, each a Caucasian adult. The V end was cut by 6 bases, the J end by 7 bases, with 13 bases between. The CDR3 totals 13 residues. In germline, CDR1 is MDHEN, CDR2 SYDVKM. Whole-study findings and limits: The researchers took only blood, and tissue repertoires probably look different. Across a handful of donors, naive CD4 shared 5% to 5.5%, naive CD8 more than 3%, memory CD4 roughly 2.2%, memory CD8 under 0.5%.

The table came from immunoSEQ multiplex PCR; TCRdb's copy has only in-frame clones and leaves some out. The table shows some 2,500,000 clones, with over 85% occurring only once. As to this clone: The antigen remains undetermined.

Sequencing was performed on naive CD4+ T cells from PBMCs. The subset denotes: CD45RA+ positively selected. The receptor was isolated from a man younger than 35 in good health. Some clones in this sample may be carry-over from other donors' samples. V and J are TRBV28 and TRBJ2-1; the D gene is possibly TRBD1 (6 bases). CDR3 DNA: TGTGCCAGCAGCACAGGGTACCCTAATGAGCAGTTCTTC. This codes for CASSTGYPNEQFF.